Following are 9 T cell receptor beta chains from one sample sequenced in a study of blood T cells in healthy people across ages. Through a sample-barcoded 5' primer and a J-beta primer mix, a second PCR was run for roughly 7 to 11 cycles. TCRdb itself ran the 5' RACE reads through MiXCR, one entry per CDR3 protein. This sample has fewer than 900,000 distinct CDR3 sequences, with approximately 39% found just once. The sequencing input was blood. Receptors were obtained from a woman aged 60-75 years in good health.

The chain couples TRBV6-1 to TRBJ2-5; the D call may be TRBD1 or TRBD2 (7 bases each). Germline V gene sequence: CDR1 MNHNS, CDR2 SASEGT. Trimming pared 6 bases from V and 11 bases from J, leaving 16 bases between. This CDR3 is 12 amino acids long. CDR3 loop: CASRKGAGVQYF. The CDR3 DNA reads TGTGCCAGCAGGAAGGGGGCGGGAGTTCAGTACTTC.

About this clonotype itself: At one of its ends the junction is not consistent with the germline gene, which may arise from a read error. The chain uses TRBV6-1 and TRBJ2-5, with unresolved D. CDR3 size: 12 residues. Germline lookup yields CDR1 MNHNS and CDR2 SASEGT. CDR3 nucleotides: TGTGTCAGCAGTGCCCAAAGCGCGACGGAGTACTTC. It yields the protein CVSSAQSATEYF.

The chain uses TRBV6-6 and TRBJ1-4; TRBD1 might be the D (6 bases). CDR3 length equals 15 residues. V lost 6 bases and J lost 4, with 15 bases in between. In germline, CDR1 is MNHNY, CDR2 SVGAGI (reference sequence). For the CDR3, the DNA is TGTGCCAGCAGCTCCCGAGGGGGGCTTAATGAAAAACTGTTTTTT. Its translation: CASSSRGGLNEKLFF.

This clonotype was observed a few times. The CDR3 loop is CASRPGQMNSPLHF. CDR3 coding DNA: TGTGCCAGCAGACCCGGACAGATGAATTCACCCCTCCACTTT. The V gene is TRBV28, the J gene TRBJ1-6, with D possibly being TRBD1 (6 bases). This CDR3 comprises 14 residues. Germline CDR1 is MDHEN and CDR2 is SYDVKM. The V end was cut by 6 bases, the J end by 7 bases, with 13 bases between.

V gene TRBV4-1 combines with J gene TRBJ2-7; D ambiguous. V shed 3 bases and J shed 0 bases, with 6 bases lying between them. The CDR3 loop spans 13 amino acids. Germline assignment: CDR1 MGHRA and CDR2 YSYEKL. In DNA form, the CDR3 reads TGCGCCAGCAGCCAGCTGTCCTCCTACGAGCAGTACTTC. Translated, it gives CASSQLSSYEQYF.

The table lists this clonotype with a few counts. This chain's CDR3 is CASSLDSWRGGPLDNEQFF. The CDR3 region has the DNA TGTGCCAGCAGCTTAGATTCCTGGAGAGGCGGACCTCTGGACAATGAGCAGTTCTTC. This rearrangement joins TRBV7-6 to TRBJ2-1; no firm D call. Trimming pared 1 base from V and 5 bases from J, leaving 24 bases between. Looked up from germline, CDR1 is SGHVS and CDR2 is FNYEAQ. The CDR3 is 19 residues long.

CDR3 bases: TGTGCCATCAGCGCAAATGTTAGGGAGACCCAGTACTTC. Protein sequence: CAISANVRETQYF. V and J are TRBV10-3 and TRBJ2-4, with D uncertain. The assigned J gene may be wrong: the sequence end matches TRBJ2-5 better. Per germline, CDR1 ENHRY and CDR2 SYGVKD. This CDR3 has 13 residues.

This clonotype is a singleton in its sample. A single base separates this from a much larger clone, so it may be a read error. V gene TRBV4-3 combines with J gene TRBJ2-5, with 12 bases that match TRBD2. From germline, CDR1 is LGHNA and CDR2 YSLEER. The CDR3 is made up of 20 amino acids. J lost 11 bases, V lost 0 bases, and 22 bases had no gene match. CDR3 nucleotide sequence: TGCGCCAGCAGCCAAGAAGGATGGTCTAGCGGGAGGGCCCCATCCTACAAGCAGTACTTC. Protein: CASSQEGWSSGRAPSYKQYF.

This clonotype was seen at least ten times. The CDR3 sequence is CASSPSGGAGYNEQFF. CDR3 nucleotide sequence: TGTGCCAGCAGTCCTAGCGGGGGGGCTGGTTACAATGAGCAGTTCTTC. The chain employs TRBV12-3 or TRBV12-4 and TRBJ2-1; 12 bases agree with TRBD2. V was pared by 5 bases and J by 4 bases, with 6 bases of the junction left unmatched. The CDR3 spans 16 residues.